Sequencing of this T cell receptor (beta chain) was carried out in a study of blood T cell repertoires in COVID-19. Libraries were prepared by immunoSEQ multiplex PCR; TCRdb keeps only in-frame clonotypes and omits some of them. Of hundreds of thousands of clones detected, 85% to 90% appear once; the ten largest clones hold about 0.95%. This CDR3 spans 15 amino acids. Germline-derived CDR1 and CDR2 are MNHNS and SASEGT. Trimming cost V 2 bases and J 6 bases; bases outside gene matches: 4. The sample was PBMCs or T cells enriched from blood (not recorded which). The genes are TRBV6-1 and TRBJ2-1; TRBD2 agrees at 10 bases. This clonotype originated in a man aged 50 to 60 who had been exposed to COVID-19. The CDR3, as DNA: TGTGCCAGCAGTGAAACAGCGGGAGGGCCCAATGAGCAGTTCTTC. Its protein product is CASSETAGGPNEQFF.